This T cell receptor beta chain was obtained from a study of blood T cell repertoires in COVID-19. About the study: Collection of acute and convalescent COVID-19 samples took place in the United States, Italy and Spain. PBMCs, B-cell-depleted T cells, or T cells were the source of the cDNA or gDNA that made up the material.

Trimming at V came to 0 bases and at J to 4 bases, leaving 5 bases not matched to a gene. The CDR3 length is 15 residues. Germline-derived CDR1 and CDR2 are SGDLS and YYNGEE. The authors' processing: Amplification of reference gene primers was used by the study to estimate nucleated cell counts. Assay: immunoSEQ multiplex PCR; the TCRdb copy retains only in-frame clones and omits some. The V and J calls and clone size come from that table; D and trimming were worked out from the DNA. This sample has around 260,000 clones, with around four fifths found just once. The sequence derives from a woman between 50 and 59 years old who had recovered from COVID-19. Source material: peripheral blood. This chain links TRBV9 with TRBJ2-5, with 8 bases that match TRBD1. CDR3 DNA sequence: TGTGCCAGCAGCGTAGGGACAGGGTTCTCAGAGACCCAGTACTTC. Amino acid sequence: CASSVGTGFSETQYF.